A selection of T cell receptor beta chains follows, all from one sample in a study of cytomegalovirus exposure and HLA in healthy donors. Assay: immunoSEQ multiplex PCR; the TCRdb copy retains only in-frame clones and omits some. The top ten hold 1.5% to 2.5% of the sample, which has 100,000 to 150,000 clones, about 79% seen once. The sample was PBMCs. The receptors derive from a man aged 45-65 years in good health and CMV-seronegative. The CDR3 runs from the conserved cysteine through the conserved F or W. Each record gives: V gene, clone size, D gene, J gene, CDR3 DNA, CDR3 protein. The D gene is left open where the match is weak. Clone size is given for some rows only: seen once, a few or many times, or a class if the clone is expanded.

V: TRBV7-6; size: NA; D: TRBD2; J: TRBJ2-3; DNA: TGTGCCAGCAGCACTTCCGGGACTAGCGCACTCGCTACGCAGTATTTT; CDR3: CASSTSGTSALATQYF
V: TRBV19; size: NA; D: TRBD1; J: TRBJ1-5; DNA: TGTGCCAGTAGTCAGGGTGCGGACAGGTCCTGGGGCAATCAGCCCCAGCATTTT; CDR3: CASSQGADRSWGNQPQHF
V: TRBV4-3; size: NA; D: NA; J: TRBJ1-5; DNA: TGCGCCAGCAGCCAAGATTTCCCAGAGGGCAATCAGCCCCAGCATTTT; CDR3: CASSQDFPEGNQPQHF
V: TRBV12-5; size: once; D: NA; J: TRBJ2-2; DNA: TGTGCTAGTGGCTTAGCCGGGGTAGGCACCGGGGAGCTGTTTTTT; CDR3: CASGLAGVGTGELFF
V: TRBV5-4; size: few; D: TRBD2; J: TRBJ2-3; DNA: TGTGCCAGCAGCTTAAGCGGGGGCACAGATACGCAGTATTTT; CDR3: CASSLSGGTDTQYF
V: TRBV19; size: once; D: NA; J: TRBJ2-1; DNA: TGTGCCAGTAGTACCTCACAGGGTTGGGAGCAGTTCTTC; CDR3: CASSTSQGWEQFF
V: TRBV5-1; size: NA; D: NA; J: TRBJ2-3; DNA: TGCGCCAGCAGCTTGGCCGACGGGGGAGGAACAGATACGCAGTATTTT; CDR3: CASSLADGGGTDTQYF
V: TRBV19; size: NA; D: NA; J: TRBJ2-7; DNA: TGTGCCAGTAGCGAAGGGGCGAGCTCCTACGAGCAGTACTTC; CDR3: CASSEGASSYEQYF
V: TRBV28; size: NA; D: NA; J: TRBJ2-7; DNA: TGTGCCAGCAGTTTCCGGGTCCCCTACGAGCAGTACTTC; CDR3: CASSFRVPYEQYF
V: TRBV10-3; size: NA; D: NA; J: TRBJ1-5; DNA: TGTGCCATCAGTGAGTCGGGGGGGAGTCAGCCCCAGCATTTT; CDR3: CAISESGGSQPQHF
V: TRBV6-4; size: NA; D: TRBD2; J: TRBJ2-3; DNA: TGTGCCAGCAGTGAAAGTGCGGGGGGCGATACGCAGTATTTT; CDR3: CASSESAGGDTQYF
V: TRBV18; size: NA; D: NA; J: TRBJ1-2; DNA: TGTGCCAGCTCACCTGACAGGCCCACCTATGGCTACACCTTC; CDR3: CASSPDRPTYGYTF
V: TRBV11-2; size: few; D: TRBD1; J: TRBJ2-7; DNA: TGTGCCAGCAGCCTGTCCGGGACAGGGGGAGAGCAGTACTTC; CDR3: CASSLSGTGGEQYF
V: TRBV5-1; size: NA; D: NA; J: TRBJ2-7; DNA: TGCGCCAGCAGCCTGCAGGTGTACGACGAGCAGTACTTC; CDR3: CASSLQVYDEQYF
V: TRBV4-3; size: NA; D: NA; J: TRBJ1-4; DNA: TGCGCCAGCAGCCAAGGGTACAGGGACGATAATGAAAAACTGTTTTTT; CDR3: CASSQGYRDDNEKLFF
V: TRBV4-3; size: NA; D: TRBD1; J: TRBJ1-2; DNA: TGCGCCAGCAGCCAAGATCCAACAGGGGGATACTATGGCTACACCTTC; CDR3: CASSQDPTGGYYGYTF
V: TRBV5-6; size: NA; D: NA; J: TRBJ1-1; DNA: TGTGCCAGCAGCTTTAGACAATCGAACACTGAAGCTTTCTTT; CDR3: CASSFRQSNTEAFF
V: TRBV19; size: NA; D: TRBD1; J: TRBJ1-5; DNA: TGTGCCAGTAGTATAGCCACAGGGGGCGGTCAGCCCCAGCATTTT; CDR3: CASSIATGGGQPQHF